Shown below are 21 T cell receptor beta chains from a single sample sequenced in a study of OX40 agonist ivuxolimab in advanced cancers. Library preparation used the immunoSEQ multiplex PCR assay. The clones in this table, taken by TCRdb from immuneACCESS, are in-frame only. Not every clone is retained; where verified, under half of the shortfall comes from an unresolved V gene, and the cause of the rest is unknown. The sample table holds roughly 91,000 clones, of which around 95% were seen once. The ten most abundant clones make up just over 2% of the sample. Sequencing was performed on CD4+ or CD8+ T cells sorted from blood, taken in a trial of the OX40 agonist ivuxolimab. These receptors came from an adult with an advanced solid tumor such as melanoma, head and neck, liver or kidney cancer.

CDR3 bases: TGTGCCAGTAGTTATCGGGACACCTATGGCTACACCTTC. Protein product: CASSYRDTYGYTF. V usage is TRBV19 and J usage is TRBJ1-2; possibly TRBD1 for D (6 bases). Per germline, CDR1 LNHDA and CDR2 SQIVND (reference sequence). This CDR3 region has 13 residues. V lost 5 bases and J 4 bases, leaving 11 bases between the germline ends.

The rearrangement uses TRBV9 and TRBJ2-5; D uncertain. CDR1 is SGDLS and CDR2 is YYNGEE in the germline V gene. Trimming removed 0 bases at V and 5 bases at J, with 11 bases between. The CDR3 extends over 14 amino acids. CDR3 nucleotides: TGTGCCAGCAGCGTAGGAGAGGCCCGGGAGACCCAGTACTTC. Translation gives CASSVGEARETQYF.

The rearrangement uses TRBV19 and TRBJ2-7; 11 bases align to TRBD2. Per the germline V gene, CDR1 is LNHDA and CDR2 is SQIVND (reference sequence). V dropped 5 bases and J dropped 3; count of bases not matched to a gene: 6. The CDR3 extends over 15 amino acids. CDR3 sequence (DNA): TGTGCCAGTAGTTCCGGGACTAGCGGAATCTACGAGCAGTACTTC. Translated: CASSSGTSGIYEQYF.

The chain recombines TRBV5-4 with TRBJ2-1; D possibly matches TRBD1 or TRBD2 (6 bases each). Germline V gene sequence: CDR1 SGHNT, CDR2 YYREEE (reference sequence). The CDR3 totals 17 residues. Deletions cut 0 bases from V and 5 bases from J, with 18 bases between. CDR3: CASSLAGGTPVDNEQFF. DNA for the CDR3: TGTGCCAGCAGCTTGGCTGGCGGGACACCAGTAGACAATGAGCAGTTCTTC.

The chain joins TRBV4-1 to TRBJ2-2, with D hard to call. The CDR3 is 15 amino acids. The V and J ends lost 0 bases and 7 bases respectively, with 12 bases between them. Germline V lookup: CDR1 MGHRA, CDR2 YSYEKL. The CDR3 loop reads CASSQDFRANGELFF. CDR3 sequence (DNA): TGCGCCAGCAGCCAAGATTTCCGGGCAAACGGGGAGCTGTTTTTT.

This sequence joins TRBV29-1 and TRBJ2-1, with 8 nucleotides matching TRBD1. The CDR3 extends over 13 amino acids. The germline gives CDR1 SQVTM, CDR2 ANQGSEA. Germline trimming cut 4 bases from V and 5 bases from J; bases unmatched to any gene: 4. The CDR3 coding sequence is TGCAGCGTTGTCGACAGGGGCCACAATGAGCAGTTCTTC. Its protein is CSVVDRGHNEQFF.

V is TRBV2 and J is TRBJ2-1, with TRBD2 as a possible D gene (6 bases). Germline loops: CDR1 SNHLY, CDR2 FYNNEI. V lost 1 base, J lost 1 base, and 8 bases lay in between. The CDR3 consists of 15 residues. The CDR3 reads CASSEERASYNEQFF. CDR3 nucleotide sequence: TGTGCCAGCAGTGAAGAGCGGGCGTCCTACAATGAGCAGTTCTTC.

DNA for the CDR3: TGTGCCAGCAGCCTAACTGGAGATACGCAGTATTTT. Residues: CASSLTGDTQYF. The J gene is TRBJ2-3, the V gene TRBV5-4; D call uncertain. This CDR3 spans 12 amino acids. CDR1 is SGHNT and CDR2 is YYREEE in the germline V gene (reference sequence). V was shortened by 4 bases and J by 5 bases, with 8 bases between the two germline ends.

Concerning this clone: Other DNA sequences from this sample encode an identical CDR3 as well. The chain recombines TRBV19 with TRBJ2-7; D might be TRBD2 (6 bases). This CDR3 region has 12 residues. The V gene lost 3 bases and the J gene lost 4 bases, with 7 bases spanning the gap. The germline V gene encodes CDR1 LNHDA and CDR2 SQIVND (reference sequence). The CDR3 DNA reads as TGTGCCAGTAGTATTGGAGGGTACGAGCAGTACTTC. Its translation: CASSIGGYEQYF. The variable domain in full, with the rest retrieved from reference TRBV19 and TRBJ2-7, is DGGITQSPKYLFRKEGQNVTLSCEQNLNHDAMYWYRQDPGQGLRLIYYSQIVNDFQKGDIAEGYSVSREKKESFPLTVTSAQKNPTAFYLCASSIGGYEQYFGPGTRLTVT.

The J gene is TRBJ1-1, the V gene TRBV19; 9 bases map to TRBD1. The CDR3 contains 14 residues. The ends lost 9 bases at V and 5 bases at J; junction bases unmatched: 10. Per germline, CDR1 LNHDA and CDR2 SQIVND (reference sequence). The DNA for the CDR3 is TGTGCCAGCAGTCCCGGGACAGGGTGGACTGAAGCTTTCTTT. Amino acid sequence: CASSPGTGWTEAFF.

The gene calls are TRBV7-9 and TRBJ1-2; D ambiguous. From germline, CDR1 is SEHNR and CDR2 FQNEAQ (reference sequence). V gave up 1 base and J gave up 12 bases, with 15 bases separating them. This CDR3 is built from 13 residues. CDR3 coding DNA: TGTGCCAGCAGCTTAGAGGCAGGAGGAGAGAACACCTTC. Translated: CASSLEAGGENTF.

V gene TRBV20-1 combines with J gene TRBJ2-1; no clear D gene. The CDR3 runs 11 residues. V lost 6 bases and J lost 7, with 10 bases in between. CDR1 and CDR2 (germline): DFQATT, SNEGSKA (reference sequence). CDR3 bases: TGCAGTGCCTCACCCGGGAATGAGCAGTTCTTC. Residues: CSASPGNEQFF.

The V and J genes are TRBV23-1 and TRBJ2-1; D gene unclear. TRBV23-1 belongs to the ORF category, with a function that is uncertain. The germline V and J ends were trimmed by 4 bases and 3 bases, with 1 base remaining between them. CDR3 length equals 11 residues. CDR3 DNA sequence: TGCGCCAGCAGTCTCTACAATGAGCAGTTCTTC. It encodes CASSLYNEQFF.

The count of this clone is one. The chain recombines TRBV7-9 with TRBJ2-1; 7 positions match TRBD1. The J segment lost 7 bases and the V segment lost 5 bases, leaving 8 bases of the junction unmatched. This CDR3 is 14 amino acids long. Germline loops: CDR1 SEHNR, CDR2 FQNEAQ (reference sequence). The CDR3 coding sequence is TGTGCCAGCAGCCCGGGACAGCAACCGAATGAGCAGTTCTTC. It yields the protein CASSPGQQPNEQFF.

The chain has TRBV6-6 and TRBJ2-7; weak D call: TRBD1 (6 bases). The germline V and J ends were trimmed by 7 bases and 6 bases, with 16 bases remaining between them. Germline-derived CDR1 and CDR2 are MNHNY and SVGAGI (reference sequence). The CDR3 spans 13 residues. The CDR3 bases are TGTGCCAGCACCCTAGGGGGTTTATTCGAGCAGTACTTC. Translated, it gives CASTLGGLFEQYF.

The CDR3 reads CASSPEDQEGYEQYF. Written as DNA, the CDR3 is TGTGCCAGCAGCCCCGAGGATCAGGAGGGCTACGAGCAGTACTTC. V gene TRBV7-9 combines with J gene TRBJ2-7; tentative D call: TRBD2 (6 bases). CDR3 length: 15 residues. Trimming cost V 5 bases and J 3 bases, with 17 bases left between them. Germline assignment: CDR1 SEHNR and CDR2 FQNEAQ (reference sequence).

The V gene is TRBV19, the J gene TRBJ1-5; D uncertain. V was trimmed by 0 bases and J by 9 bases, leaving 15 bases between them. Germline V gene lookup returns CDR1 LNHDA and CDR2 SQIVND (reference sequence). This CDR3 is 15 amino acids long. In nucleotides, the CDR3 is TGTGCCAGTAGTATAGAGGAGGGTACTACCCTGCCCCAGCATTTT. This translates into CASSIEEGTTLPQHF.

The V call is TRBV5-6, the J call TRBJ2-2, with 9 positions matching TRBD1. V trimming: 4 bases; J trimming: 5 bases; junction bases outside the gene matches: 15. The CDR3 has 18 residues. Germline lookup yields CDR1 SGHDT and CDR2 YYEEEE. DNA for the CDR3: TGTGCCAGCAGCGCTCAGATTGAGGGACAGGGAAAAACCGGGGAGCTGTTTTTT. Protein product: CASSAQIEGQGKTGELFF.

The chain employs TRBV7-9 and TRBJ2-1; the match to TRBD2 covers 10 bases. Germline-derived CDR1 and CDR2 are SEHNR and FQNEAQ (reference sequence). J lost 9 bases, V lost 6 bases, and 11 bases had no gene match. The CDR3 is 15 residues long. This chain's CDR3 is CASRHLSGRASEQFF. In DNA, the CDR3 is TGTGCCAGCAGACATCTAAGCGGGAGGGCCAGTGAGCAGTTCTTC.

CDR3 nucleotides: TGTGCCAGCAGCAGGGTGGAGAACACTGAAGCTTTCTTT. It specifies CASSRVENTEAFF. The J gene is TRBJ1-1, the V gene TRBV6-6; a possible D gene is TRBD1 (5 bases). There are 13 residues in the CDR3. V gave up 6 bases and J gave up 1 base, with 9 bases separating them. In germline, CDR1 is MNHNY, CDR2 SVGAGI (reference sequence).

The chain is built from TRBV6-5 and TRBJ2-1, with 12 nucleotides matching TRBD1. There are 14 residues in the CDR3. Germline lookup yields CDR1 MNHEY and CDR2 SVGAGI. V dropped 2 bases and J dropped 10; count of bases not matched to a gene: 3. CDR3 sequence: CASSYTGTGGEQFF. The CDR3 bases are TGTGCCAGCAGTTACACCGGGACAGGGGGCGAGCAGTTCTTC.